This T cell receptor (beta chain) was sequenced for a study of OX40 agonist ivuxolimab in advanced cancers. At the level of the study: A partial response was reached by three patients: one with hepatocellular carcinoma and two with cutaneous melanoma.

Sequencing used immunoSEQ multiplex PCR; TCRdb keeps in-frame clones, though not all of them. The sample records roughly 76,000 clones, 86% being singletons. Germline V gene data show CDR1 as MDHEN and CDR2 as SYDVKM. The CDR3 covers 17 residues. The V end lost 4 bases, the J end lost 0 bases, and 13 bases lay between the germline ends. The J gene is TRBJ2-6, the V gene TRBV28; D may match TRBD1 or TRBD2 (5 bases each). The receptor's source is an adult with an advanced solid tumor such as melanoma, head and neck, liver or kidney cancer. The sequences come from CD4+ or CD8+ T cells sorted from blood, collected in a trial of the OX40 agonist ivuxolimab. CDR3 nucleotides: TGTGCCAGCAGTTGGGGGATCGGTCCCTCTGGGGCCAACGTCCTGACTTTC. As protein: CASSWGIGPSGANVLTF. The variable domain in full, with the rest retrieved from reference TRBV28 and TRBJ2-6, is DVKVTQSSRYLVKRTGEKVFLECVQDMDHENMFWYRQDPGLGLRLIYFSYDVKMKEKGDIPEGYSVSREKKERFSLILESASTNQTSMYLCASSWGIGPSGANVLTFGAGSRLTVL.